The clone carrying this T cell receptor (beta chain) was seen more than once but under ten times. Its specificity is unknown. A second about 7 to 12 cycle PCR used barcoded and J-beta primers. Each CDR3 protein is one row after TCRdb ran MiXCR on the 5' RACE reads. Found here are about 2 million distinct CDR3 sequences, roughly 50% of them singletons; the top ten hold approximately 2.1%. The data were obtained in a study of blood T cells in healthy people across ages. The study, taken as a whole, reports: Unsorted PBMC input precluded a conclusive naive versus antigen-experienced comparison.

The sequence was obtained from a woman aged 40 to 50 in good health. Sequenced sample: blood.

The CDR3 DNA is TGTGCCAGCAGTAAACAGATTGAGCAGTTCTTC. It yields the protein CASSKQIEQFF. This chain connects TRBV6-7 to TRBJ2-1; D not certain. TRBV6-7 is noted as an ORF with a role that remains uncertain. The CDR3 loop spans 11 amino acids. Trimming removed 5 bases at V and 9 bases at J, with 8 bases between.